This TCR beta chain is from a study of T-cell reconstitution after alpha-beta-depleted transplantation in children. Unique molecular identifiers featured in how the TCRbeta library was prepared. Each CDR3 protein gets one entry after TCRdb re-called the PCR reads with MiXCR. This sample has over 150,000 distinct CDR3 sequences, with roughly 7% found just once. Whole-study findings and limits: The origin of alpha-beta T cells about two months after transplant was reportedly several hundred expanded graft clones. TCRbeta diversity was high at day 60 in some patients (a result of surviving recipient T cells and thymic progenitors).

This clonotype was detected many times. Its specificity is unknown. V lost 6 bases, J lost 2 bases, and 13 bases lay in between. Germline CDR1 and CDR2: KGHDR and SFDVKD. This CDR3 has 15 amino acids. This sequence joins TRBV24-1 and TRBJ2-1; TRBD1 might be the D (6 bases). The starting material was PBMCs, obtained before TCRalphabeta/CD19-depleted stem cell transplant. The sequence was collected from a boy aged 2-9 years with acute lymphoblastic leukemia, due to receive a stem cell transplant. The CDR3 spells CATSSFGQTYNEQFF. CDR3 in DNA: TGTGCCACCAGTAGTTTCGGACAGACCTACAATGAGCAGTTCTTC.